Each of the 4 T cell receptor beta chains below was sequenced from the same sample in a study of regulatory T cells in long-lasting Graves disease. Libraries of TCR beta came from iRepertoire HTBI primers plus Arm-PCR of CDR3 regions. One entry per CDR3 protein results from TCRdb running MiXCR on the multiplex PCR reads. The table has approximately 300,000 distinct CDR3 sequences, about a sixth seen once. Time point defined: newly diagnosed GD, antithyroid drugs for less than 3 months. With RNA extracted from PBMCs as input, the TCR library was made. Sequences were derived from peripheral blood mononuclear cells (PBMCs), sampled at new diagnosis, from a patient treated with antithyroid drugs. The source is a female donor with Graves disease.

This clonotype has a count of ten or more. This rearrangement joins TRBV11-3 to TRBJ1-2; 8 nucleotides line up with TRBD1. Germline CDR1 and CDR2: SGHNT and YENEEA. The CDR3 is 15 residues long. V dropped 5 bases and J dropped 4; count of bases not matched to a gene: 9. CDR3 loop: CASSPTPGQGYGYTF. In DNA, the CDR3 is TGTGCCAGCAGCCCTACCCCCGGACAGGGCTATGGCTACACCTTC. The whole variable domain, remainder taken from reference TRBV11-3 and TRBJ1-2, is EAGVVQSPRYKIIEKKQPVAFWCNPISGHNTLYWYLQNLGQGPELLIRYENEEAVDDSQLPKDRFSAERLKGVDSTLKIQPAELGDSAVYLCASSPTPGQGYGYTFGSGTRLTVV.

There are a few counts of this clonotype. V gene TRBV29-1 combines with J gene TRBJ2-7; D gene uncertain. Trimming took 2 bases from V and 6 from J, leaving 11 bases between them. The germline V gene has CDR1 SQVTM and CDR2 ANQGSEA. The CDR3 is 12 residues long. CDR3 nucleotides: TGCAGCGTTGAAATCGGCGGTGGCGAGCAGTACTTC. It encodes CSVEIGGGEQYF.

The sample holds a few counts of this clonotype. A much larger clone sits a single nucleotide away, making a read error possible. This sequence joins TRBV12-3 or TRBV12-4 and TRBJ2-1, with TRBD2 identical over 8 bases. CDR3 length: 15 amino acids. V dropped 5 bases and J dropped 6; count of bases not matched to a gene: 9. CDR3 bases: TGTGCCAGCAGTGGGCGGAGCGGGAGAGGCAATGAGCAGTTCTTC. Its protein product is CASSGRSGRGNEQFF.

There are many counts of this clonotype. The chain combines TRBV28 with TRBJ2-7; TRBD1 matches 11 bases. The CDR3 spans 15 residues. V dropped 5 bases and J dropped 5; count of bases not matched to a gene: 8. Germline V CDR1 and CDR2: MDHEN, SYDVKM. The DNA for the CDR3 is TGTGCCAGCAGTCCCCCTTGGGGACAGGGGGACGAGCAGTACTTC. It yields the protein CASSPPWGQGDEQYF.